These 7 T cell receptor beta chains came from one sample sequenced in a study of blood T cells in healthy people across ages. Next came a second PCR, run for about 7 to 12 cycles, which used a sample-barcoded 5' primer along with a J-beta primer mix. TCRdb redid the calling of the 5' RACE reads with MiXCR, one entry per CDR3 protein. The data show about 670,000 distinct CDR3 sequences, 40% to 65% seen once. The material sequenced was blood. The receptors were gathered from a woman aged 80 or over in good health.

The rearrangement joins TRBV10-1 to TRBJ2-5; D remains unclear. Per the germline V gene, CDR1 is WNHNN and CDR2 is SYGVQD (reference sequence). Trimming took off 2 bases at V and 11 bases at J, with 15 bases between the two ends. This CDR3 region has 13 residues. CDR3 bases: TGCGCCAGCAGTGAGACATTCCCGGTGGAGCAGTACTTC. This translates into CASSETFPVEQYF.

The V call is TRBV7-8, the J call TRBJ2-3; tentatively, D is TRBD2 (6 bases). Germline-derived CDR1 and CDR2 are SGHVS and FQNEAQ. V dropped 5 bases and J dropped 0 bases, with 12 bases sitting between them. The CDR3 has 15 residues. CDR3: CASSTRDFSTDTQYF. The CDR3 DNA follows: TGTGCCAGCAGCACCCGGGACTTCAGCACAGATACGCAGTATTTT.

The chain joins TRBV20-1 to TRBJ2-7, with D possibly matching TRBD2 (5 bases). CDR3 length: 14 amino acids. The V end lost 1 base, the J end lost 2 bases, and 12 bases lay between the germline ends. Germline CDR1 is DFQATT and CDR2 is SNEGSKA (reference sequence). In DNA, the CDR3 is TGCAGTGCTAGAGCTGAGGACGGGACCTACGAGCAGTACTTC. It is translated as CSARAEDGTYEQYF.

This clonotype was observed at least ten times. This chain links TRBV29-1 with TRBJ1-2; 7 bases align to TRBD1. Germline CDR1 SQVTM, CDR2 ANQGSEA. V shed 1 base, J shed 0 bases, and the junction held 5 bases outside the gene matches. This CDR3 contains 15 residues. CDR3 bases: TGCAGCGTTGAAGCCCGACAGGGAGCTAACTATGGCTACACCTTC. Translated, it gives CSVEARQGANYGYTF.

This clonotype was recorded many times. This sequence joins TRBV20-1 and TRBJ2-5, with 10 bases fitting TRBD2. This CDR3 region has 15 residues. Germline V gene lookup returns CDR1 DFQATT and CDR2 SNEGSKA (reference sequence). With V trimmed by 0 bases and J by 5 bases, 6 bases remained unmatched. This CDR3 reads CSARDSGLARETQYF. The CDR3 DNA reads TGCAGTGCTAGAGACTCGGGACTAGCGAGGGAGACCCAGTACTTC.

This sequence joins TRBV12-5 and TRBJ2-7; 7 bases map to TRBD2. Trimming removed 5 bases from V and 7 bases from J; junction bases left unmatched: 8. The CDR3 is 13 amino acids. Germline CDR1 is LGHNT and CDR2 is FRNRAP. CDR3 protein: CASGTPAGDEQYF. CDR3 DNA sequence: TGTGCTAGTGGTACCCCCGCGGGGGATGAGCAGTACTTC.

The chain links TRBV20-1 to TRBJ2-3, with D unresolved. With 4 bases removed from V and 1 base from J, the gap between germline ends came to 9 bases. Per the germline V gene, CDR1 is DFQATT and CDR2 is SNEGSKA (reference sequence). This CDR3 is built from 13 residues. The CDR3 coding sequence is TGCAGTGCTACACCACGGGGCACAGATACGCAGTATTTT. Its protein is CSATPRGTDTQYF.